This T cell receptor (beta chain) was sequenced in a study of cytomegalovirus exposure and HLA in healthy donors. PCR employed 60 Vbeta and 13 Jbeta primers. TCRdb's copy holds only in-frame clones and misses some; the assay was immunoSEQ multiplex PCR. There are about 78,000 clones in the sample; roughly 80% occur only once, and approximately 31% lies in the top ten. The CDR3 runs to 15 residues. The J segment lost 4 bases and the V segment lost 8 bases, leaving 11 bases of the junction unmatched. Germline assignment: CDR1 LNHNV and CDR2 YYDKDF (reference sequence). The genes are TRBV15 and TRBJ1-5, with 7 bases that match TRBD1. Sequenced input: PBMCs. The clonotype was recovered from a man in his fifties or sixties in good health and CMV-seropositive. The CDR3 region is CATEQGGRKNQPQHF. The CDR3 DNA reads as TGTGCCACCGAGCAGGGGGGACGGAAAAATCAGCCCCAGCATTTT.